This T cell receptor beta chain is from a study of T cell responses to AZD1222 COVID-19 vaccine. Clones were read by immunoSEQ multiplex PCR, and TCRdb kept only the in-frame ones, dropping some. In the table there are more than 75,000 clones, more than 70% of which are singletons. This specimen was peripheral blood, taken 28 days after the second AZD1222 dose. The TCR originated in an adult who received the AZD1222 COVID-19 vaccine.

This CDR3 reads CSGREGAEAFF. CDR3 sequence (DNA): TGCAGCGGTAGGGAGGGGGCTGAAGCTTTCTTT. The genes are TRBV29-1 and TRBJ1-1, with a weak D call TRBD1 (6 bases). From germline, CDR1 is SQVTM and CDR2 ANQGSEA. V lost 7 bases and J 6 bases, leaving 12 bases between the germline ends. There are 11 residues in the CDR3. Full variable domain (remainder filled in from reference TRBV29-1 and TRBJ1-1): SAVISQKPSRDICQRGTSLTIQCQVDSQVTMMFWYRQQPGQSLTLIATANQGSEATYESGFVIDKFPISRPNLTFSTLTVSNMSPEDSSIYLCSGREGAEAFFGQGTRLTVV.